This T cell receptor beta chain appears in the sequencing data of a study of cytomegalovirus exposure and HLA in healthy donors. In the study overall: The study's early data release held some 85 million unique TCRs from HLA-typed donors.

The PCR had 60 Vbeta and 13 Jbeta primers. TCRdb's copy holds only in-frame clones and misses some; the assay was immunoSEQ multiplex PCR. The sample holds some 200,000 clones, 75% to 90% seen once. At collection, donors were nominally healthy, but unrecorded immune exposures were probable. The CDR3 is 14 amino acids. Germline CDR1 and CDR2: MDHEN and SYDVKM. V was clipped by 7 bases and J by 0 bases, with 10 bases between them. The chain couples TRBV28 to TRBJ1-3; possibly TRBD1 for D (6 bases). What was sequenced was PBMCs. The TCR was taken from a boy aged 5-17 years in good health and CMV-seronegative. For the CDR3, the DNA is TGTGCCAGCACCAGGGGCTACTCTGGAAACACCATATATTTT. Translating gives CASTRGYSGNTIYF. Full variable domain (rest looked up from reference TRBV28 and TRBJ1-3): DVKVTQSSRYLVKRTGEKVFLECVQDMDHENMFWYRQDPGLGLRLIYFSYDVKMKEKGDIPEGYSVSREKKERFSLILESASTNQTSMYLCASTRGYSGNTIYFGEGSWLTVV.